The sequence of this T cell receptor (beta chain) was determined in a study of blood T cell repertoires in COVID-19. Profiling relied on immunoSEQ multiplex PCR, and the TCRdb table lists in-frame clones only, not all of them. Of about 150,000 clones listed, roughly 75% are singletons. The CDR3 is made up of 14 amino acids. V dropped 4 bases and J dropped 4; count of bases not matched to a gene: 7. Germline CDR1 is SGHRS and CDR2 is YFSETQ. V is TRBV5-1 and J is TRBJ1-1; 7 bases match TRBD1. This clonotype was obtained from a woman aged 45-65 years who had recovered from COVID-19. The material sequenced was PBMCs or T cells enriched from blood (not recorded which). Here the CDR3 reads CASSEGQTGTEAFF. In nucleotides, the CDR3 is TGCGCCAGCAGCGAGGGACAGACGGGCACTGAAGCTTTCTTT. The full variable domain, its missing parts supplied by reference TRBV5-1 and TRBJ1-1, is KAGVTQTPRYLIKTRGQQVTLSCSPISGHRSVSWYQQTPGQGLQFLFEYFSETQRNKGNFPGRFSGRQFSNSRSEMNVSTLELGDSALYLCASSEGQTGTEAFFGQGTRLTVV.